These 6 T cell receptor beta chains came from one sample sequenced in a study of T cell changes during pregnancy in multiple sclerosis. Assay: immunoSEQ multiplex PCR; the TCRdb copy retains only in-frame clones and omits some. The data show almost 35,000 clones, approximately 91% seen once. Material: peripheral blood, obtained in the second trimester of pregnancy. These receptors were taken from a female donor in good health, enrolled as a control in a pregnancy study.

The chain combines TRBV5-4 with TRBJ1-2, with D possibly matching TRBD1 (6 bases). V lost 4 bases and J lost 0, with 16 bases in between. The CDR3 is 16 amino acids. The germline CDR1 and CDR2 sequences are SGHNT and YYREEE (reference sequence). The CDR3 DNA is TGTGCCAGCAGCCCACCTACAGGGCACCCTAACTATGGCTACACCTTC. It translates to CASSPPTGHPNYGYTF.

This clone turned up a few times. The J gene is TRBJ2-2, the V gene TRBV6-4; D remains unclear. There are 13 residues in the CDR3. With 0 bases removed from V and 4 bases from J, the gap between germline ends came to 3 bases. Germline CDR1 MRHNA, CDR2 SNTAGT. As DNA, the CDR3 is TGTGCCAGCAGTGACTCCGGCACCGGGGAGCTGTTTTTT. It encodes CASSDSGTGELFF.

The chain employs TRBV5-5 and TRBJ2-7; 10 bases are shared with TRBD2. V lost 8 bases, J lost 2 bases, and 16 bases stayed unmatched. The CDR3 is 17 amino acids. CDR1 and CDR2 from the germline V gene are SGHKS and YYEKEE (reference sequence). This CDR3 reads CASRNRGTSALTYEQYF. The CDR3, as DNA: TGTGCCAGTAGGAACAGGGGGACTAGCGCATTAACCTACGAGCAGTACTTC. Full variable domain (remainder filled in from reference TRBV5-5 and TRBJ2-7): DAGVTQSPTHLIKTRGQQVTLRCSPISGHKSVSWYQQVLGQGPQFIFQYYEKEERGRGNFPDRFSARQFPNYSSELNVNALLLGDSALYLCASRNRGTSALTYEQYFGPGTRLTVT.

The CDR3 protein is CASSTYSAGGKETQYF. CDR3 DNA sequence: TGTGCCAGCAGCACTTATTCGGCGGGGGGGAAAGAGACCCAGTACTTC. The chain recombines TRBV27 with TRBJ2-5; TRBD2 matches 9 bases. Germline CDR1 MNHEY, CDR2 SMNVEV (reference sequence). J was trimmed by 3 bases and V by 6 bases; bases with no gene match: 11. The CDR3 covers 16 residues.

J is TRBJ2-1 and V is TRBV7-9, with 7 bases fitting TRBD2. Germline V gene sequence: CDR1 SEHNR, CDR2 FQNEAQ (reference sequence). V shed 4 bases and J 0 bases; nucleotides not matched to a gene: 12. The CDR3 is 18 residues long. In DNA, the CDR3 is TGTGCCAGCAGCTCCCCTAGATCGGGCGGGAGCTCCTACAATGAGCAGTTCTTC. This encodes CASSSPRSGGSSYNEQFF.

This chain connects TRBV6-5 to TRBJ1-2; D call uncertain. This CDR3 is 16 amino acids long. V lost 0 bases and J 4 bases, leaving 15 bases between the germline ends. Germline V gene lookup returns CDR1 MNHEY and CDR2 SVGAGI. For the CDR3, the DNA is TGTGCCAGCAGTTACTCTGCTGCCGAGGGAGGCTATGGCTACACCTTC. Encoded protein: CASSYSAAEGGYGYTF.